One and the same sample provided the 3 T cell receptor beta chains below, sequenced in a study of cytomegalovirus exposure and HLA in healthy donors. Both 60 Vbeta primers and 13 Jbeta primers went into the PCR. Generated by immunoSEQ multiplex PCR, the TCRdb table keeps only in-frame clones and is missing some. The table has around 53,000 clones, about 80% seen once. Sequenced material: PBMCs. The receptors were sampled from a man in his fifties or sixties in good health and CMV-seronegative.

The rearrangement links TRBV6-5 to TRBJ1-1; D remains unclear. Germline-derived CDR1 and CDR2 are MNHEY and SVGAGI. The V end lost 2 bases, the J end lost 6 bases, and 10 bases lay between the germline ends. The CDR3 is 13 amino acids. DNA of the CDR3: TGTGCCAGCAGTTACATGGAGGGCGCTGAAGCTTTCTTT. It specifies CASSYMEGAEAFF.

This chain uses TRBV7-6 with TRBJ2-7; D call uncertain. The germline CDR1 and CDR2 sequences are SGHVS and FNYEAQ. V shed 4 bases and J shed 2 bases, with 9 bases lying between them. The CDR3 covers 13 residues. The CDR3 nucleotides are TGTGCCAGCAGCTCTCAGCAGGCCTACGAGCAGTACTTC. It is translated as CASSSQQAYEQYF.

V and J are TRBV6-6 and TRBJ2-1; D possibly corresponds to TRBD2 (6 bases). V lost 4 bases to trimming and J lost 2 bases, with 9 bases between them. CDR3 length equals 14 residues. In germline, CDR1 is MNHNY, CDR2 SVGAGI (reference sequence). The CDR3 DNA follows: TGTGCCAGCAGTTCGGGGGATCCCTACAATGAGCAGTTCTTC. Its translation is CASSSGDPYNEQFF.